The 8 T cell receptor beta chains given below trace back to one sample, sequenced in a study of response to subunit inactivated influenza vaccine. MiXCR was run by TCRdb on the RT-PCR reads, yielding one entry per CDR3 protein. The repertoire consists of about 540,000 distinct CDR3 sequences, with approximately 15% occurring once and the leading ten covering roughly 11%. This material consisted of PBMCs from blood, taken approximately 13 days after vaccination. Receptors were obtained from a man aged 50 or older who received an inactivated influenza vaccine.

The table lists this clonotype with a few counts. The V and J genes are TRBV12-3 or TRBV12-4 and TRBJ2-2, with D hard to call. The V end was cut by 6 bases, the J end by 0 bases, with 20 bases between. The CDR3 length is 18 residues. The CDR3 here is CASRFDTFSQTNTGELFF. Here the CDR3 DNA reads TGTGCCAGCAGATTTGACACTTTTAGCCAGACGAACACCGGGGAGCTGTTTTTT.

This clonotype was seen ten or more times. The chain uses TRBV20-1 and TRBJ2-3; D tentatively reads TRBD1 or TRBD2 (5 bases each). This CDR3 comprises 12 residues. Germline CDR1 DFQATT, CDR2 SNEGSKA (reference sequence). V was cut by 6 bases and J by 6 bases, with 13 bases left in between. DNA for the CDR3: TGCAGTGCCCCGAAGTGGGGGGATACGCAGTATTTT. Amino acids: CSAPKWGDTQYF.

The CDR3 DNA reads as TGTGCCAGCAGTTACTCGATCGGCAGCCCGGAGGCTTACGAGCAGTACTTC. Protein product: CASSYSIGSPEAYEQYF. This chain joins TRBV6-2 or TRBV6-3 and TRBJ2-7; weak D call: TRBD2 (5 bases). The V gene lost 0 bases and the J gene lost 4 bases, with 19 bases spanning the gap. Per germline, CDR1 MNHEY and CDR2 SVGEGT. This CDR3 has 17 residues.

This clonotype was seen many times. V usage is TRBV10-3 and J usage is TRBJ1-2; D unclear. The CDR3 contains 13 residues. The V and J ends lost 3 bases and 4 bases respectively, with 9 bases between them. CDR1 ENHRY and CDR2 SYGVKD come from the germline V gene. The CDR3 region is CAISDPKTYGYTF. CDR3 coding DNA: TGTGCCATCAGTGATCCAAAGACCTATGGCTACACCTTC.

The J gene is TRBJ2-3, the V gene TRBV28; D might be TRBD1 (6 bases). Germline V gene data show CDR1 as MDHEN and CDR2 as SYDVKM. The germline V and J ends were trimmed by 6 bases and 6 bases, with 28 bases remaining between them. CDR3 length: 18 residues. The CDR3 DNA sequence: TGTGCCAGCAGCCCCCCGGTTGGCCGGACAGCCAGAGGGGATACGCAGTATTTT. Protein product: CASSPPVGRTARGDTQYF.

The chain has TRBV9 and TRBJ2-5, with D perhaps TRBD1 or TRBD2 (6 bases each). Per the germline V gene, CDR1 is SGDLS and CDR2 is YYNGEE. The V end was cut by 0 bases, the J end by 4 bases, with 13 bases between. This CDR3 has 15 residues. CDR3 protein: CASSVGGRGRETQYF. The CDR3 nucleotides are TGTGCCAGCAGCGTAGGTGGCCGGGGGCGAGAGACCCAGTACTTC. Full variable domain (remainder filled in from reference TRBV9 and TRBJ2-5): DSGVTQTPKHLITATGQRVTLRCSPRSGDLSVYWYQQSLDQGLQFLIQYYNGEERAKGNILERFSAQQFPDLHSELNLSSLELGDSALYFCASSVGGRGRETQYFGPGTRLLVL.

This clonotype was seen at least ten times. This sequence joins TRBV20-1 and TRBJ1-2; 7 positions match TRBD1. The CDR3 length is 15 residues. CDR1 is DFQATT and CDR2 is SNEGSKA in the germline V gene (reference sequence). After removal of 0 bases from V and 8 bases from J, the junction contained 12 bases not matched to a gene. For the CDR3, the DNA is TGCAGTGCTAGAGATATAGGACAGGCGACCTACGGCTACACCTTC. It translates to CSARDIGQATYGYTF.

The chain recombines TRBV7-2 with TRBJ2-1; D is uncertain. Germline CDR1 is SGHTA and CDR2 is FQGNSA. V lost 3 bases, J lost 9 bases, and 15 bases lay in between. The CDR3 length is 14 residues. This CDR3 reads CASSLSPADGEQFF. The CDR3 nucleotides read TGTGCCAGCAGCTTGAGCCCTGCTGACGGTGAGCAGTTCTTC.